This T cell receptor beta chain was identified during a study of OX40 agonist ivuxolimab in advanced cancers. Data came from immunoSEQ multiplex PCR; TCRdb stores just in-frame clones and leaves some out. Here the sample spans roughly 57,000 clones, 65% to 85% being singletons. CDR3 length: 14 residues. CDR1 and CDR2 from the germline V gene are SGHRS and YFSETQ. Trimming pared 4 bases from V and 7 bases from J, leaving 15 bases between. This chain links TRBV5-1 with TRBJ2-1; D possibly corresponds to TRBD2 (5 bases). The clonotype comes from an adult with an advanced solid tumor such as melanoma, head and neck, liver or kidney cancer. The specimen was CD4+ or CD8+ T cells sorted from blood, collected in a trial of the OX40 agonist ivuxolimab. CDR3 sequence reads: CASSRTNERNEQFF. In DNA, the CDR3 is TGCGCCAGCAGCCGAACAAACGAGCGGAATGAGCAGTTCTTC. The whole variable domain, filled in from reference TRBV5-1 and TRBJ2-1, reads KAGVTQTPRYLIKTRGQQVTLSCSPISGHRSVSWYQQTPGQGLQFLFEYFSETQRNKGNFPGRFSGRQFSNSRSEMNVSTLELGDSALYLCASSRTNERNEQFFGPGTRLTVL.